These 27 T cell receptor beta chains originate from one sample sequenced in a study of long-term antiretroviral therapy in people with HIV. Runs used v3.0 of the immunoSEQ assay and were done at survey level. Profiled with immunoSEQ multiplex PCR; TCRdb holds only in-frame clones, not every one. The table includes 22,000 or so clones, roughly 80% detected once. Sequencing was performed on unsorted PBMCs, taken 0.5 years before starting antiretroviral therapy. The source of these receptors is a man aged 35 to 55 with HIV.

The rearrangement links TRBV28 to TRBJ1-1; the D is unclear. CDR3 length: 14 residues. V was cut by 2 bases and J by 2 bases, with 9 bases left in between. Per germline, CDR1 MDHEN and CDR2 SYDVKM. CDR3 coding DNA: TGTGCCAGCAGTTTAACGGCGGAAAACACTGAAGCTTTCTTT. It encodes CASSLTAENTEAFF.

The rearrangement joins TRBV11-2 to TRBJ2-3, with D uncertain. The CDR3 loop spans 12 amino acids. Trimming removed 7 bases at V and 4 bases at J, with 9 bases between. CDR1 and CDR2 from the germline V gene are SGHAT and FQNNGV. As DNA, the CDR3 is TGTGCCAGCACCCAGGACCCAGATACGCAGTATTTT. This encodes CASTQDPDTQYF.

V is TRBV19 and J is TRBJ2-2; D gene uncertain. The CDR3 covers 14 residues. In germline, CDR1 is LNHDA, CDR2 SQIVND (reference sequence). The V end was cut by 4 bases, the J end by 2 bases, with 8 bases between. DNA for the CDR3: TGTGCCAGTAGTACCGGACGAAACACCGGGGAGCTGTTTTTT. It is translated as CASSTGRNTGELFF.

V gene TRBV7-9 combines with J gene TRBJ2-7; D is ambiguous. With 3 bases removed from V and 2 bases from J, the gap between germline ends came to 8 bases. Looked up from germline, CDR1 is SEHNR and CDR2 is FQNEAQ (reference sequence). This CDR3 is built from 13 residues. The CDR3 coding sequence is TGTGCCAGCAGCTTGACCCAGACCTACGAGCAGTACTTC. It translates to CASSLTQTYEQYF.

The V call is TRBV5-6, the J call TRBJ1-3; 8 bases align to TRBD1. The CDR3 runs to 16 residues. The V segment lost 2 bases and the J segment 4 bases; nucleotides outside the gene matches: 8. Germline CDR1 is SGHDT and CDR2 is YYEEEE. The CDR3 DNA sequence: TGTGCCAGCAGCTTCCTGACAGGGGAAGGAGGAAACACCATATATTTT. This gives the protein CASSFLTGEGGNTIYF.

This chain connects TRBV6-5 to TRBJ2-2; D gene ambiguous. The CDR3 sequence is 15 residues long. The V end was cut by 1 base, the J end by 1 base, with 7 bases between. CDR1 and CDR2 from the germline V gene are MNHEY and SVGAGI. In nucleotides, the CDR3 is TGTGCCAGCAGTTACTTCCGACAGAACACCGGGGAGCTGTTTTTT. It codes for CASSYFRQNTGELFF.

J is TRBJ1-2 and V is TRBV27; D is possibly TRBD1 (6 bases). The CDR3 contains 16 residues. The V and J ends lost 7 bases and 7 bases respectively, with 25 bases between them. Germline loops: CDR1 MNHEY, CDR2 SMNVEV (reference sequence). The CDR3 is CASTGDTQLGLGGYTF. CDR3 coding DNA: TGTGCCAGCACCGGGGACACCCAACTCGGCCTAGGTGGCTACACCTTC.

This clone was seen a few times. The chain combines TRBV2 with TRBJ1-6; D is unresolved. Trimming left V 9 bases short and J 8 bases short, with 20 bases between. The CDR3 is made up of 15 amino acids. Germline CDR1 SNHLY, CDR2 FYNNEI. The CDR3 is CASIGFGLLDSPLHF. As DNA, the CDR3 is TGTGCCAGTATAGGTTTCGGCCTCTTGGATTCACCCCTCCACTTT. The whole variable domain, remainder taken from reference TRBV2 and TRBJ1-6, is EPEVTQTPSHQVTQMGQEVILRCVPISNHLYFYWYRQILGQKVEFLVSFYNNEISEKSEIFDDQFSVERPDGSNFTLKIRSTKLEDSAMYFCASIGFGLLDSPLHFGNGTRLTVT.

The CDR3, as DNA: TGTGCCTGGAGTGTACTCTCAGGGGCCTACGAGCAGTACTTC. This sequence encodes CAWSVLSGAYEQYF. V is TRBV30 and J is TRBJ2-7; D possibly corresponds to TRBD1 (6 bases). The V and J ends lost 0 bases and 2 bases respectively, with 11 bases between them. CDR1 is GTSNPN and CDR2 is SVGIG in the germline V gene (reference sequence). The CDR3 totals 14 residues.

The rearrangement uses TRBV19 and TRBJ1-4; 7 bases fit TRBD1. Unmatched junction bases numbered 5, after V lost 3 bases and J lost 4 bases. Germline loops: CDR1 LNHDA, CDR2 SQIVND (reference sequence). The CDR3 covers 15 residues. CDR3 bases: TGTGCCAGTAGTATGATCGACAGGGTTAATGAAAAACTGTTTTTT. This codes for CASSMIDRVNEKLFF.

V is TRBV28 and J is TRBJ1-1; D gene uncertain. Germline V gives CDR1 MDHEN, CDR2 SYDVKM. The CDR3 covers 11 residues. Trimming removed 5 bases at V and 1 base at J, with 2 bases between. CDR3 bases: TGTGCCAGCAGTAGGAACACTGAAGCTTTCTTT. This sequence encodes CASSRNTEAFF.

The DNA for the CDR3 is TGTGCCAGCACGGTATTAGCGGGGGGACTCCTCTACAATGAGCAGTTCTTC. It encodes CASTVLAGGLLYNEQFF. The V and J genes are TRBV5-4 and TRBJ2-1; TRBD2 matches at 10 bases. This CDR3 is built from 17 residues. After removal of 6 bases from V and 3 bases from J, the junction contained 12 bases not matched to a gene. CDR1 and CDR2 (germline): SGHNT, YYREEE (reference sequence).

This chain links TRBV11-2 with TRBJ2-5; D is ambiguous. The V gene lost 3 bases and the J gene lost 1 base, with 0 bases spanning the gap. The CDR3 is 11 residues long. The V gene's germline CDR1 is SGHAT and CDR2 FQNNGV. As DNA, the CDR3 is TGTGCCAGCAGCTTCCAAGAGACCCAGTACTTC. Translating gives CASSFQETQYF. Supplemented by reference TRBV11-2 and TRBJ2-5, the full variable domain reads EAGVAQSPRYKIIEKRQSVAFWCNPISGHATLYWYQQILGQGPKLLIQFQNNGVVDDSQLPKDRFSAERLKGVDSTLKIQPAKLEDSAVYLCASSFQETQYFGPGTRLLVL.

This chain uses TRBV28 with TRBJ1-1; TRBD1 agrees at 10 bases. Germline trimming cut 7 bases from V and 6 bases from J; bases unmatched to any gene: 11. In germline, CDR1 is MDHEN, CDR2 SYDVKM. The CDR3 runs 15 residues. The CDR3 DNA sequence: TGTGCCAGCACTACTCTTCGACAGGGGGCGTCTGAAGCTTTCTTT. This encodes CASTTLRQGASEAFF.

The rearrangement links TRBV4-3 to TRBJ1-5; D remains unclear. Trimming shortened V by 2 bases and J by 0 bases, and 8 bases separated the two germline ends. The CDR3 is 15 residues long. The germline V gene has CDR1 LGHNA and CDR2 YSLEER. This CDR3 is CASSQSLGSNQPQHF. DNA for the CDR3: TGCGCCAGCAGCCAAAGTCTGGGTAGCAATCAGCCCCAGCATTTT.

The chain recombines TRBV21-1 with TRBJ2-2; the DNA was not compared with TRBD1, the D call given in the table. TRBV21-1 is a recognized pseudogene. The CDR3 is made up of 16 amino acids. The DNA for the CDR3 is TGTGCCAGCATTCGACGGGACAGGGGGGACACCGGGGAGCTGTTTTTT. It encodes CASIRRDRGDTGELFF.

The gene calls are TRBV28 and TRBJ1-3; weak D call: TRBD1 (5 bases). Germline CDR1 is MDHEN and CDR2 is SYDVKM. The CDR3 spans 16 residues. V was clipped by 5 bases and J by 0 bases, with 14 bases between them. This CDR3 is CASSRGGWDSGNTIYF. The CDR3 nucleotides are TGTGCCAGCAGTCGGGGGGGGTGGGACTCTGGAAACACCATATATTTT.

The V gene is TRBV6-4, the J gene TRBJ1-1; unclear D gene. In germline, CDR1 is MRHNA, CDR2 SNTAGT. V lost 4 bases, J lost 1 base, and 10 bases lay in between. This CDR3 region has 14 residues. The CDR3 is CASSASWGNTEAFF. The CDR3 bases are TGTGCCAGCAGTGCTTCGTGGGGGAACACTGAAGCTTTCTTT.

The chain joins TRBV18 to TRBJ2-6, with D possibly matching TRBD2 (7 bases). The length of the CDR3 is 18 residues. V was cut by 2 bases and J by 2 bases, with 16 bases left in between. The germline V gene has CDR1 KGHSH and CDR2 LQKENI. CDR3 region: CASSPGGGSVTGANVLTF. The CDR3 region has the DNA TGTGCCAGCTCACCAGGGGGGGGCTCCGTGACTGGGGCCAACGTCCTGACTTTC.

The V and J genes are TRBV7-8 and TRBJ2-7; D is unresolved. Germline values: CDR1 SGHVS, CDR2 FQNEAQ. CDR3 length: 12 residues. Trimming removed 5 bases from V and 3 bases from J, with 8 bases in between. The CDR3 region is CASSPDGYEQYF. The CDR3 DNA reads TGTGCCAGCAGCCCCGACGGCTACGAGCAGTACTTC.

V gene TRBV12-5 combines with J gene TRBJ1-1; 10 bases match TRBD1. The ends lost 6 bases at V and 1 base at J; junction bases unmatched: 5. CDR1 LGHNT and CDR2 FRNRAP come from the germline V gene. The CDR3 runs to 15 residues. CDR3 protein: CASGRGQGGNTEAFF. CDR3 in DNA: TGTGCTAGTGGCCGAGGACAGGGGGGGAACACTGAAGCTTTCTTT. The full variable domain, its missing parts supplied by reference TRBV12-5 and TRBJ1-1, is DARVTQTPRHKVTEMGQEVTMRCQPILGHNTVFWYRQTMMQGLELLAYFRNRAPLDDSGMPKDRFSAEMPDATLATLKIQPSEPRDSAVYFCASGRGQGGNTEAFFGQGTRLTVV.

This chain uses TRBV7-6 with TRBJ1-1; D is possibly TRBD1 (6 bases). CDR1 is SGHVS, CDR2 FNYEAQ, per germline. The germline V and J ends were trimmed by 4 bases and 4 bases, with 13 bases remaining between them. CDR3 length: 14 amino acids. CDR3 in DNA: TGTGCCAGCAGCTGGGCCGGAGGGGGCACTGAAGCTTTCTTT. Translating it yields CASSWAGGGTEAFF.

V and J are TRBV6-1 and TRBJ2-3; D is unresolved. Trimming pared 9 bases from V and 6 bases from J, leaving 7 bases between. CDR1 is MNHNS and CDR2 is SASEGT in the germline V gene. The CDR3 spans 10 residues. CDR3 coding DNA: TGTGCCAGTTCTCGGGATACGCAGTATTTT. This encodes CASSRDTQYF.

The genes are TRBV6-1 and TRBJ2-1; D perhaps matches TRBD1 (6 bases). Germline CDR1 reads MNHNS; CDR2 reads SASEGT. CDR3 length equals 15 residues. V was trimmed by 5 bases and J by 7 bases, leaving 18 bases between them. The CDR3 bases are TGTGCCAGCAGTTCCCGGGACAAAGAATGGAATGAGCAGTTCTTC. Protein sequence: CASSSRDKEWNEQFF.

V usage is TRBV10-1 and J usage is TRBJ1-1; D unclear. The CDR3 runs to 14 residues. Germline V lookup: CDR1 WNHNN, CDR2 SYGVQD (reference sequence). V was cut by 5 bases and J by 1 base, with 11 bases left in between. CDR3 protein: CASSLLSPNTEAFF. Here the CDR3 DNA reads TGCGCCAGCAGTTTACTCAGCCCGAACACTGAAGCTTTCTTT.

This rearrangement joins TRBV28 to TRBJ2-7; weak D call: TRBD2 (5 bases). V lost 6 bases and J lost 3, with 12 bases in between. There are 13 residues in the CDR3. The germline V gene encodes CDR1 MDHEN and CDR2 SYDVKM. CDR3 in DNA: TGTGCCAGCAGCCTAGCTCCTATCTACGAGCAGTACTTC. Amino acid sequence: CASSLAPIYEQYF. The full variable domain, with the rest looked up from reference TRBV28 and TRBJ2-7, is DVKVTQSSRYLVKRTGEKVFLECVQDMDHENMFWYRQDPGLGLRLIYFSYDVKMKEKGDIPEGYSVSREKKERFSLILESASTNQTSMYLCASSLAPIYEQYFGPGTRLTVT.

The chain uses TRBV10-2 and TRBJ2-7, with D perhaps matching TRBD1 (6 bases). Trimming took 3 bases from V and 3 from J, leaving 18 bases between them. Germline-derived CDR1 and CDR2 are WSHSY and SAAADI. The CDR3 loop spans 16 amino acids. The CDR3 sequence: CASSDLRTGYSYEQYF. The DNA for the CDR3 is TGCGCCAGCAGTGACCTCCGTACAGGGTACAGCTACGAGCAGTACTTC.